These 14 T cell receptor beta chains share one sample of origin, sequenced in a study of T-cell memory formation after mild COVID-19 listed by TCRdb under 2021. The protocol used for the library was 5' RACE. TCRdb shows the sequencer as Illumina NovaSeq 6000. TCRdb applied fastp at Q25 and MiXCR to the public reads, then kept only in-frame beta chains. Every CDR3 protein is listed once, alongside the most common genes and DNA of its rows. The sample table lists about 340,000 distinct CDR3 sequences, 13% of them with a count of one. Roughly a fifth of the sample lies in the top ten. The sequencing sample was made of PBMCs or a T cell subset sorted from them (not recorded which). The receptors originated from a man younger than 30 who had mild COVID-19 (a few samples of this study predate the infection). The sample titles of this study are shuffled in the database, so cell type and time point are left out; the donor was told from shared clones.

The rearrangement joins TRBV11-2 to TRBJ2-5; unclear D gene. CDR3 length: 12 amino acids. V was clipped by 4 bases and J by 7 bases, with 10 bases between them. Germline CDR1 SGHAT, CDR2 FQNNGV. In DNA form, the CDR3 reads TGTGCCAGCAGCTCCGCCCGTAGGACCCAGTACTTC. Amino acid sequence: CASSSARRTQYF.

This clonotype has just a few counts. The chain couples TRBV28 to TRBJ2-2; 9 bases are a match to TRBD2. The CDR3 sequence is 15 residues long. V was clipped by 6 bases and J by 6 bases; unmatched bases: 8. CDR1 is MDHEN and CDR2 is SYDVKM in the germline V gene. The CDR3 nucleotides are TGTGCCAGCAGCCTAGCTGGCGGGGGGGCCGGGGAGCTGTTTTTT. Encoded protein: CASSLAGGGAGELFF.

In nucleotides, the CDR3 is TGCGCCAGCAGCTTTTCCACCGGGACAGGGTACGAGCAGTACGTC. It translates to CASSFSTGTGYEQYV. This sequence joins TRBV5-1 and TRBJ2-7; 9 nucleotides align to TRBD1. CDR1 is SGHRS and CDR2 is YFSETQ in the germline V gene. Trimming cost V 2 bases and J 4 bases; bases outside gene matches: 7. The CDR3 is 15 residues long.

The chain employs TRBV14 and TRBJ2-7, with TRBD1 as a possible D gene (6 bases). This CDR3 spans 13 amino acids. In germline, CDR1 is SGHDN, CDR2 FVKESK. The V and J ends lost 4 bases and 3 bases respectively, with 10 bases between them. The CDR3 coding sequence is TGTGCCAGCAGCCTGCCGACAGGCTACGAGCAGTACGTC. Encoded protein: CASSLPTGYEQYV.

The chain is built from TRBV7-9 and TRBJ1-4; D perhaps matches TRBD1 (5 bases). V lost 5 bases, J lost 2 bases, and 12 bases lay in between. CDR1 and CDR2 from the germline V gene are SEHNR and FQNEAQ (reference sequence). The CDR3 length is 15 residues. The CDR3 DNA reads TGTGCCAGCAGCCCCCAGGGAGGGACTAATGAAAAACTGTTTTTT. Protein: CASSPQGGTNEKLFF.

This chain connects TRBV10-2 to TRBJ1-5; the D is unclear. Germline V gives CDR1 WSHSY, CDR2 SAAADI. V lost 10 bases and J 7 bases, leaving 14 bases between the germline ends. The CDR3 spans 12 residues. The CDR3, as DNA: TGCGCCACCTCGGGAACCCCCCAGCCCCAGCATTTT. This sequence encodes CATSGTPQPQHF.

The chain is built from TRBV10-3 and TRBJ2-2; D unresolved. V lost 4 bases and J 6 bases, leaving 9 bases between the germline ends. The CDR3 spans 13 residues. CDR1 and CDR2 (germline): ENHRY, SYGVKD. The CDR3 coding sequence is TGTGCCATCAGTGGGCTAGGGTCCGGGGAGCTGTTTTTT. Residues: CAISGLGSGELFF.

This clonotype was counted between two and nine times. The rearrangement uses TRBV4-1 and TRBJ1-5; 7 nucleotides agree with TRBD1. The V gene's germline CDR1 is MGHRA and CDR2 YSYEKL. CDR3 length: 15 residues. V trimming: 4 bases; J trimming: 4 bases; junction bases outside the gene matches: 7. The CDR3 DNA reads as TGCGCCAGCAGCCGAACAGGGGTGGGTAATCAGCCCCAGCATTTT. This codes for CASSRTGVGNQPQHF.

The chain links TRBV6-2 or TRBV6-3 to TRBJ1-5; tentatively, D is TRBD1 (5 bases). Trimming cost V 11 bases and J 6 bases, with 17 bases left between them. The germline V gene encodes CDR1 MNHEY and CDR2 SVGEGT. CDR3 length equals 13 residues. CDR3 in DNA: TGTGCCTACGCCCGGGGGGATGGTCAGCCCCAGCATTTT. Its translation: CAYARGDGQPQHF.

There are many counts of this clonotype. The chain is built from TRBV5-1 and TRBJ1-2; D ambiguous. V lost 4 bases and J lost 2, with 9 bases in between. The germline V gene encodes CDR1 SGHRS and CDR2 YFSETQ. This CDR3 region has 13 residues. The chain's CDR3 is CASSPPGNYGYTF. CDR3 nucleotide sequence: TGCGCCAGCAGCCCCCCGGGAAACTATGGCTACACCTTC.

The rearrangement uses TRBV5-1 and TRBJ1-3, with D unresolved. Germline CDR1 and CDR2: SGHRS and YFSETQ. Trimming shortened V by 4 bases and J by 0 bases, and 11 bases separated the two germline ends. The CDR3 extends over 15 amino acids. The chain's CDR3 is CASSADLNSGNTIYF. The CDR3 DNA sequence: TGCGCCAGCAGCGCTGACCTCAACTCTGGAAACACCATATATTTT.

This clonotype has a count of ten or more. The rearrangement uses TRBV4-3 and TRBJ2-1; tentatively, D is TRBD1 or TRBD2 (7 bases each). Deletions cut 0 bases from V and 7 bases from J, with 10 bases between. The CDR3 consists of 14 residues. Germline V lookup: CDR1 LGHNA, CDR2 YSLEER. The CDR3 loop is CASSQDRGGNEQFF. The CDR3 nucleotides read TGCGCCAGCAGCCAAGACAGGGGGGGGAATGAGCAGTTCTTC.

This clonotype was picked up many times. The CDR3 loop reads CASSPPGDYEQYV. CDR3 nucleotide sequence: TGTGCCAGCAGCCCGCCCGGCGACTACGAGCAGTACGTC. This chain uses TRBV7-9 with TRBJ2-7; D gene ambiguous. CDR3 length equals 13 residues. The V end was cut by 5 bases, the J end by 3 bases, with 11 bases between. Germline V gives CDR1 SEHNR, CDR2 FQNEAQ (reference sequence).

The rearrangement links TRBV5-6 to TRBJ1-4; D is unresolved. Between the trimmed V and J ends, which lost 2 bases and 5 bases, there was a span of 7 bases. The germline V gene encodes CDR1 SGHDT and CDR2 YYEEEE. The CDR3 runs to 13 residues. This CDR3 reads CASSLEGNEKLFF. Written as DNA, the CDR3 is TGTGCCAGCAGCTTAGAAGGGAATGAAAAACTGTTTTTT.